This T cell receptor beta chain was found in a study of cytomegalovirus exposure and HLA in healthy donors. As for this clone: Its target is unknown.

The PCR used 60 Vbeta and 13 Jbeta primers. The protocol was immunoSEQ multiplex PCR, while the TCRdb copy is restricted to in-frame clones and leaves out a portion. The sample carries tens of thousands of clones, 67% recorded once. Unmatched junction bases numbered 9, after V lost 4 bases and J lost 4 bases. CDR1 and CDR2 from the germline V gene are MGHRA and YSYEKL. The CDR3 covers 16 residues. Study-level results: Many donors shared some public TCRs, even though most TCR sequences were rare. In vitro data verified a few CMV-associated chains as specific for CMV antigens. It was taken for granted in presence/absence analyses that sequencing depth across donors was roughly uniform.

This rearrangement joins TRBV4-1 to TRBJ1-5, with 8 bases lining up with TRBD1. This TCR was recovered from a woman between 45 and 60 years old in good health and CMV-seropositive. Sequencing used PBMCs. The CDR3 here is CASSPDRAVWNQPQHF. The CDR3 nucleotides are TGCGCCAGCAGCCCGGACAGGGCGGTATGGAATCAGCCCCAGCATTTT.